A selection of T cell receptor beta chains follows, all from one sample in a study of human T cells and chemical hapten exposure. TCRdb passed the RACE reads through MiXCR, listing each CDR3 protein once. The table records about 35,000 distinct CDR3 sequences, more than 6% of them present only once. Sequences were derived from whole blood, sampled in connection with sensitization to the hapten diphenylcyclopropenone (DPC). The receptors stem from a woman in her twenties or thirties with alopecia areata. Some clones in this sample may be carry-over from other donors' samples. Both conserved end residues are part of each CDR3. D genes are given only for firm matches. Where a row states a size, it is once, few, many or the class of an expanded clone; other rows omit it.

V gene	J gene	clone size	D gene	CDR3 protein	CDR3 DNA
TRBV20-1	TRBJ2-7	NA	TRBD2	CSANDGTSGAFYEQYF	TGCAGTGCAAACGATGGGACTAGCGGGGCGTTCTACGAGCAGTACTTC
TRBV5-1	TRBJ2-5	few	TRBD2	CASSFRAGQQETQYF	TGCGCCAGCAGCTTTCGAGCGGGGCAACAAGAGACCCAGTACTTC
TRBV20-1	TRBJ1-5	many	TRBD1	CSASGSIGTGNSQPQHF	TGCAGTGCTAGTGGTTCCATCGGGACAGGGAATAGTCAGCCCCAGCATTTT
TRBV7-9	TRBJ2-2	NA	NA	CASSSPGTGELFF	TGTGCCAGCAGCTCCCCAGGGACCGGGGAGCTGTTTTTT
TRBV12-3/TRBV12-4	TRBJ1-4	NA	NA	CATGIATNEKLFF	TGTGCCACCGGTATCGCAACTAATGAAAAACTGTTTTTT
TRBV18	TRBJ2-5	many	NA	CASSPVTPNSQETQYF	TGTGCCAGCTCCCCCGTCACCCCCAATTCCCAAGAGACCCAGTACTTC
TRBV20-1	TRBJ1-1	few	TRBD1	CSARGQGRFTEAFF	TGCAGTGCTAGAGGACAGGGAAGGTTCACTGAAGCTTTCTTT
TRBV7-2	TRBJ1-5	few	NA	CASSLASGRNQPQHF	TGTGCCAGCAGCTTAGCGTCAGGGAGGAATCAGCCCCAGCATTTT
TRBV7-2	TRBJ2-7	NA	NA	CASSQTAYEQYF	TGTGCCAGCAGCCAGACAGCCTACGAGCAGTACTTC
TRBV6-2/TRBV6-3	TRBJ2-3	few	NA	CASSYFLTEEDTQYF	TGTGCCAGCAGTTATTTCTTAACGGAAGAAGATACGCAGTATTTT
TRBV19	TRBJ1-5	NA	NA	CASSTGWGASRPQHF	TGTGCCAGTAGTACCGGATGGGGGGCTTCAAGGCCCCAGCATTTT
TRBV12-3/TRBV12-4	TRBJ2-3	many	TRBD2	CASSSRALLAGGYTDTQYF	TGTGCCAGCAGTTCGCGGGCCCTACTAGCGGGGGGTTACACAGATACGCAGTATTTT
TRBV4-3	TRBJ1-2	many	TRBD1	CASSPRQGGYGYTF	TGCGCCAGCAGCCCTCGACAGGGCGGCTATGGCTACACCTTC
TRBV14	TRBJ2-1	NA	TRBD2	CASSPSGGNEQFF	TGTGCCAGCAGCCCGAGCGGGGGCAATGAGCAGTTCTTC